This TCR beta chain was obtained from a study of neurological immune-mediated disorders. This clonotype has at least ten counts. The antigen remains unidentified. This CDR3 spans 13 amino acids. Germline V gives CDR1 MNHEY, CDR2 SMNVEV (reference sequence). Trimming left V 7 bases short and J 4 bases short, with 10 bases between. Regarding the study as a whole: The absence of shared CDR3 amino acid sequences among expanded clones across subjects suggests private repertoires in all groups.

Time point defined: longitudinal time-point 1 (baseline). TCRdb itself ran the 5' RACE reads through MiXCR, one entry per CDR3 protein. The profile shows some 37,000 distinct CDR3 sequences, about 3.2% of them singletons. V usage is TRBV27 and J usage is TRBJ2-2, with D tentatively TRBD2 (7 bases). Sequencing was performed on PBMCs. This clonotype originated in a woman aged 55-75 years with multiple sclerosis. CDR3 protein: CASNREGTGELFF. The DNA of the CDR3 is TGTGCCAGCAACAGGGAGGGCACCGGGGAGCTGTTTTTT.